These T cell receptor beta chains were read from a single sample in a study of tumor and adjacent non-tumor tissue in lung cancer. TCRdb analysed the multiplex PCR reads with MiXCR anew, one entry per CDR3 protein. In the table there are 47,000 or so distinct CDR3 sequences, around 67% of which are singletons. What was sequenced was distant non-tumor lung tissue. These receptors came from a woman in her 70s with non-small cell lung cancer. CDR3s include the opening cysteine and the closing phenylalanine or tryptophan. Each record gives: CDR3 DNA, CDR3 protein, V gene, J gene, clone size, D gene, CDR3 length. The D gene is left open where the match is weak. Not all rows give a size; the values are once, few, many and, for expanded clones, a class.

DNA: TGTGCCAGCAGTCCACAGAGGGCTATTAGGACTGAAGCTTTCTTT
CDR3: CASSPQRAIRTEAFF
V: TRBV6-5
J: TRBJ1-1
size: once
D: .
length: 15

DNA: TGTGCCAGCAGCCCAAGACACGTCGGTGAGCAGTTCTTC
CDR3: CASSPRHVGEQFF
V: TRBV11-1
J: TRBJ2-1
size: .
D: .
length: 13

DNA: TGTGCCAGCAGTGTACGTGGAGAGCAGTTCTTC
CDR3: CASSVRGEQFF
V: TRBV12-3/TRBV12-4
J: TRBJ2-1
size: many
D: .
length: 11

DNA: TGTGCCAGTAGCTTGAAGAGTCGTAACGCGGATACGCAGTATTTT
CDR3: CASSLKSRNADTQYF
V: TRBV5-4
J: TRBJ2-3
size: .
D: .
length: 15

DNA: TGTGTTAGCAGCCAGGACAGGGCGACAGATACGCAGTATTTT
CDR3: CVSSQDRATDTQYF
V: TRBV5-1
J: TRBJ2-3
size: .
D: TRBD1
length: 14

DNA: TGTGCCAGCAGCTTGGGGACAGGGGGCTACGAGCAGTATTTC
CDR3: CASSLGTGGYEQYF
V: TRBV11-3
J: TRBJ2-7
size: .
D: TRBD1
length: 14

DNA: TGTGCCTGGAGTGAAGAGGTGGACTATGGCTACACCTTC
CDR3: CAWSEEVDYGYTF
V: TRBV30
J: TRBJ1-2
size: many
D: .
length: 13

DNA: TGTGCCAGCAGTTATATAAACGAGTGGTACTTC
CDR3: CASSYINEWYF
V: TRBV6-2/TRBV6-3
J: TRBJ2-7
size: .
D: .
length: 11

DNA: TGCAGTTCAGGGACTAGCGGATTCTACGATGAGCAGTTCTTC
CDR3: CSSGTSGFYDEQFF
V: TRBV20-1
J: TRBJ2-1
size: .
D: TRBD2
length: 14

DNA: TGTGCCAGCAGTTGGGATATTGCGGGCGGGAGGGGGCACAATGAGCAGTTCTTC
CDR3: CASSWDIAGGRGHNEQFF
V: TRBV28
J: TRBJ2-1
size: .
D: TRBD2
length: 18

DNA: TGCAGTGCTAGAGCCGGGACAGATAGCAATCAGCCCCAGCATTTT
CDR3: CSARAGTDSNQPQHF
V: TRBV20-1
J: TRBJ1-5
size: many
D: TRBD1
length: 15

DNA: TGTGCCAGCAGGTTGGGGCTGTCTATTCATTGGGTCACTGAAGCTTTCTTT
CDR3: CASRLGLSIHWVTEAFF
V: TRBV5-1
J: TRBJ1-1
size: .
D: .
length: 17

DNA: TGTGCCAGCAGCTTGCAACTGGGAAACATCGGGGAGCTGTTTTTT
CDR3: CASSLQLGNIGELFF
V: TRBV11-3
J: TRBJ2-2
size: .
D: .
length: 15

DNA: TGTGCCAGCAGTTATTCCGGACAGTCCTACGAGCAGTACTTC
CDR3: CASSYSGQSYEQYF
V: TRBV6-9
J: TRBJ2-7
size: many
D: .
length: 14

DNA: TGTGCCAGGAGTCGGAATGGACTAGCGGGAGGGCCTCATAATGAGCAGTTCTTC
CDR3: CARSRNGLAGGPHNEQFF
V: TRBV28
J: TRBJ2-1
size: .
D: TRBD2
length: 18

DNA: TGTGCCAGCAGCCAGATGGGACAGAGCAATAAGCCCCAGCATTTT
CDR3: CASSQMGQSNKPQHF
V: TRBV4-1
J: TRBJ1-5
size: few
D: TRBD1
length: 15

DNA: TGTGCCAGCAGTCCGAGCATGGGTTCCGGGGAGCTGTTTTTT
CDR3: CASSPSMGSGELFF
V: TRBV5-5
J: TRBJ2-2
size: many
D: .
length: 14